A single sample is the source of the 12 T cell receptor beta chains below, sequenced in a study of T cell responses to AZD1222 COVID-19 vaccine. Repertoires were generated with immunoSEQ multiplex PCR, while TCRdb's copy carries only in-frame clones and drops some. Found here are approximately 100,000 clones, more than 75% of them singletons; the top ten hold around 12%. This material consisted of peripheral blood, taken on day 0 of AZD1222 vaccination. These receptors originate from an adult in good health.

The rearrangement joins TRBV9 to TRBJ2-7, with a possible D match to TRBD2 (6 bases). The CDR3 has 16 amino acids. Trimming pared 4 bases from V and 6 bases from J, leaving 23 bases between. Germline V gene sequence: CDR1 SGDLS, CDR2 YYNGEE. The CDR3 here is CASSPSLAVAALEQYF. In DNA form, the CDR3 reads TGTGCCAGCAGCCCTTCGTTAGCGGTAGCAGCCCTCGAGCAGTACTTC.

V is TRBV6-5 and J is TRBJ2-7; D uncertain. Looked up from germline, CDR1 is MNHEY and CDR2 is SVGAGI. Trimming left V 6 bases short and J 4 bases short, with 13 bases between. This CDR3 has 13 residues. DNA for the CDR3: TGTGCCAGCAGCTCCCCCAAGGAATACGAGCAGTACTTC. This encodes CASSSPKEYEQYF.

The rearrangement joins TRBV7-3 to TRBJ2-1; D gene uncertain. V lost 3 bases and J lost 0, with 9 bases in between. This CDR3 is 15 amino acids long. Germline CDR1 SGHTA, CDR2 FQGTGA. The CDR3 reads CASSFSTSSYNEQFF. The CDR3 nucleotides read TGTGCCAGCAGCTTCTCTACGAGCTCCTACAATGAGCAGTTCTTC.

J is TRBJ1-1 and V is TRBV21-1; TRBD1, the D gene given by the table, was not confirmed from the DNA. TRBV21-1 is a pseudogene segment. This CDR3 spans 17 amino acids. CDR3 region: CASSKVVRTGGDTEAFF. As DNA, the CDR3 is TGTGCCAGCAGCAAAGTTGTGCGGACAGGGGGCGACACTGAAGCTTTCTTT.

V is TRBV27 and J is TRBJ1-2; the D is unclear. The CDR3 covers 15 residues. Germline loops: CDR1 MNHEY, CDR2 SMNVEV (reference sequence). V was clipped by 2 bases and J by 2 bases, with 12 bases between them. CDR3 residues: CASSLAVGGNYGYTF. For the CDR3, the DNA is TGTGCCAGCAGTTTAGCGGTGGGTGGGAACTATGGCTACACCTTC.

This chain uses TRBV9 with TRBJ1-1; D is undetermined. Germline CDR1 and CDR2: SGDLS and YYNGEE. The CDR3 runs to 13 residues. V lost 3 bases to trimming and J lost 7 bases, with 13 bases between them. DNA for the CDR3: TGTGCCAGCAGCGGCCTTTGGGAGGGTGAAGCTTTCTTT. Its protein is CASSGLWEGEAFF.

V is TRBV6-5 and J is TRBJ2-6; tentatively, D is TRBD1 (5 bases). The germline V and J ends were trimmed by 8 bases and 4 bases, with 15 bases remaining between them. CDR1 MNHEY and CDR2 SVGAGI come from the germline V gene. This CDR3 has 15 residues. The DNA of the CDR3 is TGTGCCAGCGGTCTTGGGGCTGGAGGGGCCAACGTCCTGACTTTC. Its protein is CASGLGAGGANVLTF.

This clone was observed once. The V and J genes are TRBV28 and TRBJ1-2; possible D gene TRBD1, 6 bases. This CDR3 region has 11 residues. The germline V gene has CDR1 MDHEN and CDR2 SYDVKM. V lost 11 bases and J 4 bases, leaving 11 bases between the germline ends. This CDR3 reads CAATRGYGYTF. The CDR3 coding sequence is TGTGCCGCGACCAGGGGCTATGGCTACACCTTC.

The chain joins TRBV5-5 to TRBJ2-1; 16 bases fit TRBD2. V lost 4 bases to trimming and J lost 6 bases; unmatched junction nucleotides: 7. The CDR3 has 17 residues. Germline loops: CDR1 SGHKS, CDR2 YYEKEE (reference sequence). The CDR3 sequence is CASSGTSGRALINEQFF. CDR3 bases: TGTGCCAGCAGCGGGACTAGCGGGAGGGCCCTCATCAATGAGCAGTTCTTC.

The V call is TRBV5-1, the J call TRBJ2-1; 7 bases are a match to TRBD2. Germline CDR1 reads SGHRS; CDR2 reads YFSETQ. The CDR3 runs 15 residues. Trimming at V came to 0 bases and at J to 4 bases, leaving 4 bases not matched to a gene. This chain's CDR3 is CASSLGEGMYNEQFF. In DNA, the CDR3 is TGCGCCAGCAGCTTGGGGGAGGGGATGTACAATGAGCAGTTCTTC.

Only a few counts were recorded for this clone. Here the CDR3 reads CASSGQALYEQYF. The CDR3 region has the DNA TGTGCCAGCAGTGGACAGGCCCTCTACGAGCAGTACTTC. J is TRBJ2-7 and V is TRBV7-9, with 7 bases matching TRBD1. In germline, CDR1 is SEHNR, CDR2 FQNEAQ (reference sequence). The J segment lost 3 bases and the V segment lost 6 bases, leaving 5 bases of the junction unmatched. The CDR3 covers 13 residues.

V usage is TRBV7-9 and J usage is TRBJ1-5; D not resolved. Trimming took off 5 bases at V and 7 bases at J, with 12 bases between the two ends. The V gene's germline CDR1 is SEHNR and CDR2 FQNEAQ (reference sequence). The CDR3 consists of 13 residues. CDR3 amino acids: CASSPNSRQPQHF. The CDR3 DNA reads as TGTGCCAGCAGCCCAAATTCAAGGCAGCCCCAGCATTTT.